This T cell receptor (beta chain) emerged from a study of response to subunit inactivated influenza vaccine. General study points: Authors suggested seasonal influenza vaccinations each recruit few new T cells.

For this clonotype: What it binds is unknown. This could be a read error, since a much larger clone is one nucleotide away.

The V gene's germline CDR1 is SGHAT and CDR2 FQNNGV. This CDR3 contains 13 residues. TCRdb re-called the RT-PCR reads with MiXCR, one entry per CDR3 protein. The sample shows under 750,000 distinct CDR3 sequences, about 12% of them seen only once. Material: PBMCs from blood, obtained on the day of vaccination. The source of this sequence is a man between 50 and 59 years old who received an inactivated influenza vaccine. The V gene is TRBV11-2, the J gene TRBJ2-1; D not certain. CDR3 nucleotides: TGTGCCAGCAGCTTAGGGGCTAACAATGAGAAGTTCTTC. This gives the protein CASSLGANNEKFF. Looking up the rest from reference TRBV11-2 and TRBJ2-1 gives the full variable domain: EAGVAQSPRYKIIEKRQSVAFWCNPISGHATLYWYQQILGQGPKLLIQFQNNGVVDDSQLPKDRFSAERLKGVDSTLKIQPAKLEDSAVYLCASSLGANNEKFFGPGTRLTVL.